Listed here are 10 T cell receptor beta chains from one sample, sequenced in a study of cytomegalovirus exposure and HLA in healthy donors. PCR amplification relied on 60 Vbeta primers (plus 13 Jbeta primers). The data were produced by immunoSEQ multiplex PCR, yet TCRdb's version contains in-frame clones alone and is incomplete. The listing contains approximately 110,000 clones. Sequencing was performed on PBMCs. The receptors here all came from a man in his forties or fifties in good health and CMV-seronegative.

The V and J genes are TRBV4-1 and TRBJ2-3; the D is unclear. V lost 0 bases to trimming and J lost 0 bases, with 10 bases between them. CDR1 is MGHRA, CDR2 YSYEKL, per germline. This CDR3 has 16 residues. CDR3 in amino acids: CASSQDDPRSTDTQYF. CDR3 sequence (DNA): TGCGCCAGCAGCCAAGATGATCCCAGGAGCACAGATACGCAGTATTTT.

The CDR3 sequence is CASSQEAGGGPTETQYF. The CDR3 DNA reads TGTGCCAGCAGCCAGGAGGCCGGGGGGGGGCCTACAGAGACCCAGTACTTC. This sequence joins TRBV13 and TRBJ2-5; 8 nucleotides line up with TRBD2. Germline loops: CDR1 PRHDT, CDR2 FYEKMQ (reference sequence). There are 17 residues in the CDR3. V was clipped by 5 bases and J by 4 bases; unmatched bases: 15.

The chain links TRBV6-6 to TRBJ1-1, with 8 bases matching TRBD1. J lost 7 bases, V lost 4 bases, and 5 bases had no gene match. CDR1 is MNHNY and CDR2 is SVGAGI in the germline V gene (reference sequence). This CDR3 has 13 residues. This CDR3 is CASSFSGGSEAFF. Here the CDR3 DNA reads TGTGCCAGCAGTTTTTCAGGGGGCAGTGAAGCTTTCTTT.

The chain carries TRBV12-5 and TRBJ2-1; 11 bases are a match to TRBD2. V shed 6 bases, J shed 5 bases, and the junction held 3 bases outside the gene matches. This CDR3 has 14 amino acids. CDR1 is LGHNT and CDR2 is FRNRAP in the germline V gene. DNA of the CDR3: TGTGCTAGTGGCCTAGCGGGAGGAGACAATGAGCAGTTCTTC. It encodes CASGLAGGDNEQFF.

This rearrangement joins TRBV4-3 to TRBJ2-6; 7 bases match TRBD1. CDR1 is LGHNA and CDR2 is YSLEER in the germline V gene. V shed 3 bases and J 3 bases; nucleotides not matched to a gene: 14. CDR3 size: 19 residues. CDR3 sequence reads: CASSQRFGTAFGGANVLTF. CDR3 coding DNA: TGCGCCAGCAGCCAGAGGTTCGGGACAGCCTTCGGTGGGGCCAACGTCCTGACTTTC.

The V call is TRBV18, the J call TRBJ2-7; D is possibly TRBD1 (5 bases). The ends were cut back, 6 bases at V and 12 bases at J, with 21 bases in the middle. Germline V gene lookup returns CDR1 KGHSH and CDR2 LQKENI. This CDR3 has 13 residues. The CDR3 sequence is CASSQDTSPQLYF. The CDR3 region has the DNA TGTGCCAGCTCCCAGGACACTTCCCCTCAGTTGTACTTC.

The chain has TRBV2 and TRBJ2-7; 9 nucleotides agree with TRBD1. The CDR3 has 12 amino acids. Germline V gene sequence: CDR1 SNHLY, CDR2 FYNNEI. Trimming cost V 6 bases and J 5 bases; bases outside gene matches: 2. The CDR3 is CASRDRGHEQYF. CDR3 bases: TGTGCCAGCAGGGACAGGGGCCACGAGCAGTACTTC.

The chain employs TRBV28 and TRBJ1-1; TRBD1 is a possible D gene (5 bases). CDR1 is MDHEN, CDR2 SYDVKM, per germline. This CDR3 has 14 amino acids. Deletions cut 2 bases from V and 7 bases from J, with 14 bases between. CDR3 coding DNA: TGTGCCAGCAGTTTAGGCAGGGCGACGGTTGAAGCTTTCTTT. It encodes CASSLGRATVEAFF.

The V call is TRBV9, the J call TRBJ1-4; 9 nucleotides match TRBD1. The ends lost 0 bases at V and 7 bases at J; junction bases unmatched: 4. This CDR3 is 15 amino acids long. Germline CDR1 is SGDLS and CDR2 is YYNGEE. CDR3 DNA: TGTGCCAGCAGCGTAGGGGACAGGGAGGGTGAAAAACTGTTTTTT. Protein sequence: CASSVGDREGEKLFF.

The rearrangement joins TRBV6-5 to TRBJ1-4; 7 nucleotides align to TRBD1. V trimming: 6 bases; J trimming: 4 bases; junction bases outside the gene matches: 8. The CDR3 is 15 residues long. Germline V gene sequence: CDR1 MNHEY, CDR2 SVGAGI. For the CDR3, the DNA is TGTGCCAGCAGGCCCCCGGGACAGTTTAATGAAAAACTGTTTTTT. Translated, it gives CASRPPGQFNEKLFF.